This T cell receptor beta chain was sequenced during a study of technical replicates of blood from several donors. Germline loops: CDR1 SGHRS, CDR2 YFSETQ. This CDR3 has 13 amino acids. The V gene lost 3 bases and the J gene lost 0 bases, with 6 bases spanning the gap. Profiling relied on immunoSEQ multiplex PCR, and the TCRdb table lists in-frame clones only, not all of them. The repertoire holds 74,000 or so clones, with around 94% as singletons. The rearrangement joins TRBV5-1 to TRBJ1-2; D ambiguous. This clonotype was sampled from a human donor in good health. The sequenced material came from T cells isolated from PBMCs. The CDR3 region has the DNA TGCGCCAGCAGCTATGCGGCTAACTATGGCTACACCTTC. It encodes CASSYAANYGYTF. Using reference TRBV5-1 and TRBJ1-2 for the parts outside the CDR3, the full variable domain is KAGVTQTPRYLIKTRGQQVTLSCSPISGHRSVSWYQQTPGQGLQFLFEYFSETQRNKGNFPGRFSGRQFSNSRSEMNVSTLELGDSALYLCASSYAANYGYTFGSGTRLTVV.